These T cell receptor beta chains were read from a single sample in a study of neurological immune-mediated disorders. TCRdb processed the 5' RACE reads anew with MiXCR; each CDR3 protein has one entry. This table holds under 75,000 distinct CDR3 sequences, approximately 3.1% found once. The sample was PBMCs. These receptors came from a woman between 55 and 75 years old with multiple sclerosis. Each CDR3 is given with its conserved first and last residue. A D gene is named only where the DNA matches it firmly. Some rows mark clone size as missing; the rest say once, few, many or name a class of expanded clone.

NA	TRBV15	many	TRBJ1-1	CATDRDGNTEAFF	TGTGCCACTGACCGGGACGGGAACACTGAAGCTTTCTTT
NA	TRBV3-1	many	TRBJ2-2	CASSQQGHTGELFF	TGTGCCAGCAGCCAACAGGGACACACCGGGGAGCTGTTTTTT
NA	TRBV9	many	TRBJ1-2	CASSVNGDHYGYTF	TGTGCCAGCAGCGTTAACGGAGATCACTATGGCTACACCTTC
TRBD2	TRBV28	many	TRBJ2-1	CASGGAGTSGAGQFF	TGTGCCAGCGGTGGGGCCGGGACTAGCGGGGCAGGGCAGTTCTTC
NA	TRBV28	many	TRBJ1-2	CASSLNKLGTTNYGYTF	TGTGCCAGCAGTTTAAACAAACTCGGGACCACTAACTATGGCTACACCTTC
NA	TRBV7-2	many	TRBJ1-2	CASSSLLQTDGYTF	TGTGCCAGCAGCTCCCTTCTTCAGACGGATGGCTACACCTTC
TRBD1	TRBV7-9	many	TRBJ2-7	CASSSINTDRRIYEQYF	TGTGCCAGCAGCTCTATTAACACGGACAGGAGAATCTACGAGCAGTACTTC
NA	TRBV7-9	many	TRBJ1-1	CASTNAGARATEAFF	TGTGCCAGCACCAATGCAGGGGCCAGGGCCACTGAAGCTTTCTTT
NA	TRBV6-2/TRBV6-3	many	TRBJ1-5	CASSPREQPQHF	TGTGCCAGCAGTCCCCGGGAGCAGCCCCAGCATTTT
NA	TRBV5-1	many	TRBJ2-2	CASSYDTNTGELFF	TGCGCCAGCAGCTATGACACTAACACCGGGGAGCTGTTTTTT
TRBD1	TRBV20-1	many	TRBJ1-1	CSAQTGTEAFF	TGCAGTGCTCAGACAGGGACTGAAGCTTTCTTT
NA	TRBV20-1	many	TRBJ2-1	CSTDLLGASSYNEQFF	TGCAGTACCGATCTCCTGGGCGCGAGCTCCTACAATGAGCAGTTCTTC
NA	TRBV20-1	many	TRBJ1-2	CSARSAGEIDGYTF	TGCAGTGCTAGGTCGGCTGGGGAGATAGATGGCTACACCTTC
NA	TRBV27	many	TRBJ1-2	CASSFTGIAGGYTF	TGTGCCAGCAGTTTTACAGGGATTGCTGGGGGCTACACCTTC
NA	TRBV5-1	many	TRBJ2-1	CASSLLRTNNEQFF	TGCGCCAGCAGCTTGCTCCGGACAAACAATGAGCAGTTCTTC
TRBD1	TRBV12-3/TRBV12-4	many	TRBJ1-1	CASSRGQAVGAFF	TGTGCCAGCAGTCGCGGACAGGCCGTGGGGGCTTTCTTT
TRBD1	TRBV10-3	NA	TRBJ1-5	CAISESHRGGEPQHF	TGTGCCATCAGTGAGTCCCACAGGGGTGGGGAGCCCCAGCATTTT
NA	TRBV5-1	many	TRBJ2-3	CASSLSQVSTDTQYF	TGCGCCAGCAGCTTGAGCCAGGTTAGCACAGATACGCAGTATTTT
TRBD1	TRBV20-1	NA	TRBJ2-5	CSARDPLGQAQQETQYF	TGCAGTGCTAGAGATCCCCTGGGACAGGCCCAACAAGAGACCCAGTACTTC
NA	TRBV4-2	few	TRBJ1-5	CASSQHQETSNQPQHF	TGTGCCAGCAGCCAGCACCAGGAGACAAGCAATCAGCCCCAGCATTTT
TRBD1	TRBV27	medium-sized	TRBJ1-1	CASRPGQGYTEAFF	TGTGCCAGCAGACCGGGACAGGGTTACACTGAAGCTTTCTTT
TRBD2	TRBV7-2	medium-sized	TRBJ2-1	CASSLRLAGVYNEQFF	TGTGCCAGCAGCTTACGACTAGCGGGGGTCTACAATGAGCAGTTCTTC
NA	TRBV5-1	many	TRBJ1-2	CASSLTANYGYTF	TGCGCCAGCAGCTTGACCGCTAACTATGGCTACACCTTC
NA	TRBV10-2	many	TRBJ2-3	CASSVRGTDTQYF	TGCGCCAGCAGTGTAAGGGGTACAGATACGCAGTATTTT
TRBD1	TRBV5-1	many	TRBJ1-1	CASSMRQGANTEAFF	TGCGCCAGCAGCATGCGACAGGGGGCGAACACTGAAGCTTTCTTT
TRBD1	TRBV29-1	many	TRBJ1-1	CSVVIGQGGEAFF	TGCAGCGTCGTGATCGGACAGGGTGGCGAAGCTTTCTTT
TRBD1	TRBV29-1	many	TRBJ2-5	CSAETGTGITQYF	TGCAGCGCTGAGACTGGGACAGGGATCACCCAGTACTTC
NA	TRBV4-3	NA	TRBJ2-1	CASSQEGGRANSYNEQFF	TGCGCCAGCAGCCAAGAAGGGGGGCGGGCCAACTCCTACAATGAGCAGTTCTTC
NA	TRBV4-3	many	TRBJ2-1	CASSQRGLFGNYNEQFF	TGCGCCAGCAGCCAGAGAGGACTCTTCGGGAACTACAATGAGCAGTTCTTC
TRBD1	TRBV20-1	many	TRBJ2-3	CSARYRGVTDTQYF	TGCAGTGCTAGATACAGGGGTGTTACAGATACGCAGTATTTT
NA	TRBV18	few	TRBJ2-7	CASSPLADYEQYF	TGTGCCAGCTCACCACTTGCAGATTACGAGCAGTACTTC
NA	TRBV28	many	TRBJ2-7	CASSLSSRDRQYF	TGTGCCAGCAGTTTGTCCTCGCGGGACAGGCAGTACTTC
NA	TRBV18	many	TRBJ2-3	CASSRTQIFTDTQYF	TGTGCCAGCTCAAGGACACAAATTTTCACAGATACGCAGTATTTT
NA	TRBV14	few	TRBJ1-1	CASSPGAGGVSTEAFF	TGTGCCAGCAGCCCGGGGGCGGGGGGCGTTAGCACTGAAGCTTTCTTT
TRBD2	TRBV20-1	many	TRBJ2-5	CSAPVAGAETQYF	TGCAGTGCTCCCGTAGCGGGAGCAGAGACCCAGTACTTC
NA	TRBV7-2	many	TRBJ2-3	CASSLIVGSTDTQYF	TGTGCCAGCAGCTTAATTGTAGGCTCCACAGATACGCAGTATTTT
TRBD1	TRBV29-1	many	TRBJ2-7	CSVGTGDEQYF	TGCAGCGTTGGGACAGGGGACGAGCAGTACTTC
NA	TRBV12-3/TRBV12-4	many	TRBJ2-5	CASKYGPETQYF	TGTGCCAGCAAATACGGACCAGAGACCCAGTACTTC
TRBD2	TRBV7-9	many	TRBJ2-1	CASSLSLAGAHNEQFF	TGTGCCAGCAGCTTAAGTCTAGCGGGGGCACATAATGAGCAGTTCTTC
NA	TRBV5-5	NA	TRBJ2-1	CASSSRTYNEQFF	TGTGCCAGCAGCTCGCGGACCTACAATGAGCAGTTCTTC
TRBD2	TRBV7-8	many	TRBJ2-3	CASSTRIAGGQQSTDTQYF	TGTGCCAGCAGCACCCGAATAGCGGGGGGCCAACAAAGCACAGATACGCAGTATTTT
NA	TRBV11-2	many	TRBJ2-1	CASSLESTIEQFF	TGTGCCAGCAGCTTAGAGTCCACTATCGAGCAGTTCTTC
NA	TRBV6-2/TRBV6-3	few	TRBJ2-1	CASEEGYEQFF	TGTGCCAGCGAGGAGGGCTATGAGCAGTTCTTC
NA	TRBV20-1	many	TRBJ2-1	CSADGGPGNEQFF	TGCAGTGCCGACGGGGGGCCCGGCAATGAGCAGTTCTTC
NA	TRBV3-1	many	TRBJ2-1	CASSHRVGNEQFF	TGTGCCAGCAGCCATCGGGTAGGGAATGAGCAGTTCTTC